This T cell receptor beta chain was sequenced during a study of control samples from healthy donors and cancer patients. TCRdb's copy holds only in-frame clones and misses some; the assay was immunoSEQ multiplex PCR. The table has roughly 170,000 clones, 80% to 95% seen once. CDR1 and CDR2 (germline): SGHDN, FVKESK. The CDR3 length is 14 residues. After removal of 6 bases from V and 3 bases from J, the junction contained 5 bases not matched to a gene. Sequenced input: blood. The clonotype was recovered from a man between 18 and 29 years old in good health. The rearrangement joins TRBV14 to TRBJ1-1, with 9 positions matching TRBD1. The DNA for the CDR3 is TGTGCCAGCAGACCACAGGGGGCGTACACTGAAGCTTTCTTT. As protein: CASRPQGAYTEAFF.